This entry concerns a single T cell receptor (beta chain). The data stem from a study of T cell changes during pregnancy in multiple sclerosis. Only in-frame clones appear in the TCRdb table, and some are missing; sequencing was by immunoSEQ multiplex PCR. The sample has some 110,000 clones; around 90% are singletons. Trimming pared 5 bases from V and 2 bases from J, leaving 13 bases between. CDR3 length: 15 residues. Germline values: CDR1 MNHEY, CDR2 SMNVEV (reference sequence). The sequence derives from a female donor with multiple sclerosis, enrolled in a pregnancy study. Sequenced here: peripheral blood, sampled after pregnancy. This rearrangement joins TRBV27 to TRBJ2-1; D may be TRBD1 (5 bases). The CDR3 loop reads CASSPFRQTYNEQFF. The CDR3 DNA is TGTGCCAGCAGTCCTTTCCGACAGACCTACAATGAGCAGTTCTTC.